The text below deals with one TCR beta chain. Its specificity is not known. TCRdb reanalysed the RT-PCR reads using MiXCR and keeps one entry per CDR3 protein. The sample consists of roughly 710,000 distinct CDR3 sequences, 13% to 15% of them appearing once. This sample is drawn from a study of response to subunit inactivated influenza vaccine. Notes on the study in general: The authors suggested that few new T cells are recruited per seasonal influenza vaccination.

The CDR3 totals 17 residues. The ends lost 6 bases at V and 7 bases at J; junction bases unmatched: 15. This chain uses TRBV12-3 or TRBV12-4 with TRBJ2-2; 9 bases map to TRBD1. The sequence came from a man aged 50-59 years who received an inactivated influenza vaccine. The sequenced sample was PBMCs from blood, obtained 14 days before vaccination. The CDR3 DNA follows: TGTGCCAGCAGGACCAACAGGGGGCACCTTGAAATCGGGGAGCTGTTTTTT. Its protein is CASRTNRGHLEIGELFF.